Given below is one T cell receptor beta chain in context. The CDR3 extends over 14 amino acids. The germline V gene encodes CDR1 MNHNY and CDR2 SVGAGI (reference sequence). V lost 7 bases, J lost 5 bases, and 17 bases lay in between. The sample comes from a study of early T cells in non-severe SARS-CoV-2 infection. One entry per CDR3 protein results from TCRdb running MiXCR on the 5' RACE reads. The table lists tens of thousands of distinct CDR3 sequences, around 9.9% of them singletons. This sequence was found in an adult who was a healthcare worker with PCR-confirmed SARS-CoV-2 infection or an uninfected control (not recorded which). What was sequenced was whole blood. The V call is TRBV6-6, the J call TRBJ2-5; no clear D gene. The CDR3 DNA reads as TGTGCCAGCAACCCGGGCAAGTTGGGGGAGACCCAGTACTTC. This codes for CASNPGKLGETQYF.